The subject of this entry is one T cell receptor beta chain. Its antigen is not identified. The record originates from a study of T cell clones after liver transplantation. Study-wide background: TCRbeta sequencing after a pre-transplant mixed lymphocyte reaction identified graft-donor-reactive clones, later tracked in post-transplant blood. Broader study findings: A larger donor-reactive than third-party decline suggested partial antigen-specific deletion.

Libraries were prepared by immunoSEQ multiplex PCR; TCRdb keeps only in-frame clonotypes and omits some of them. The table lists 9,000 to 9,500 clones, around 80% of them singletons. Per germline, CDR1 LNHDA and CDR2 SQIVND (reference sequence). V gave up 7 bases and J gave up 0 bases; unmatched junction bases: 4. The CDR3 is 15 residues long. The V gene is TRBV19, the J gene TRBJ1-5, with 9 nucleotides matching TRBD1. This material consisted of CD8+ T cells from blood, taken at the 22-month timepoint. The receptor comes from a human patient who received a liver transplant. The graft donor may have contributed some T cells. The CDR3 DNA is TGTGCCAGTAAAAGGACAGGGGATAGCAATCAGCCCCAGCATTTT. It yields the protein CASKRTGDSNQPQHF.